Below, one T cell receptor (beta chain) is given with its context. Its antigen remains unknown. This record belongs to a study of T cells after yellow fever vaccination. Study in general: Those fractions that held only low numbers of cells were prepared using the SMART-Seq v4 Ultra Low Input RNA kit. Study observations and caveats: Reappearance after the booster was observed for most primary-vaccination clones (about 96% CD4, approximately 90% CD8).

Germline V gene lookup returns CDR1 SGHTA and CDR2 FQGTGA. The CDR3 sequence is 13 residues long. Trimming took 6 bases from V and 7 from J, leaving 12 bases between them. A process of 5'RACE template switching, which added a universal primer site and UMIs, was used to make TCR cDNA. Via MiXCR, TCRdb re-called the 5' RACE reads, giving one row per CDR3 protein. The sample yields hundreds of thousands of distinct CDR3 sequences, under 15% seen once. This specimen consisted of CD4+ T cells sorted from PBMCs, obtained 15 days after the yellow fever booster vaccination. This TCR came from a man between 18 and 35 years old who received the YFV17D yellow fever vaccine. The chain links TRBV7-3 to TRBJ2-2, with D possibly matching TRBD1 (5 bases). In DNA, the CDR3 is TGTGCCAGCAGTCCCTCAGGGATCGGGGAGCTGTTTTTT. Protein: CASSPSGIGELFF.